Listed below are T cell receptor beta chains from one sample, sequenced in a study of blood T cell repertoires in COVID-19. Some clones are missing from TCRdb's copy, which holds only in-frame ones; the method was immunoSEQ multiplex PCR. The sample includes around 170,000 clones, around 84% seen only once; the top ten take approximately 0.5%. What was sequenced was peripheral blood. The receptor source for this set is a man aged 55 to 70 with COVID-19, enrolled during active disease. Both conserved end residues are part of each CDR3. The D gene is left open where the match is weak.

d_gene | j_gene | v_gene | len | CDR3aa
NA | TRBJ2-7 | TRBV28 | 12 | CATPRSSYEQYF
NA | TRBJ2-2 | TRBV6-2/TRBV6-3 | 19 | CASSPTPPSARGNTGELFF
NA | TRBJ2-5 | TRBV5-8 | 15 | CASSRPSSDQETQYF
NA | TRBJ2-7 | TRBV16 | 16 | CASSRARRGSGDEQYF
TRBD1 | TRBJ2-6 | TRBV11-3 | 15 | CASSLQGAGANVLTF
NA | TRBJ1-5 | TRBV5-6 | 16 | CASSLLTDYSNQPQHF
TRBD1 | TRBJ1-2 | TRBV29-1 | 9 | CSVGQGYTF
NA | TRBJ1-2 | TRBV25-1 | 13 | CASSDRNQYGYTF
TRBD1 | TRBJ2-3 | TRBV30 | 12 | CARDRVGDTQYF
TRBD2 | TRBJ2-1 | TRBV28 | 15 | CASSPTGGNYNEQFF
TRBD2 | TRBJ2-5 | TRBV9 | 17 | CASSVGSGGASAETQYF
TRBD1 | TRBJ2-7 | TRBV6-1 | 15 | CASSEGDRDLREQYF
NA | TRBJ1-3 | TRBV5-6 | 15 | CASSGTGRSGNTIYF
NA | TRBJ2-1 | TRBV7-3 | 15 | CASSLTGASYNEQFF
NA | TRBJ2-2 | TRBV7-3 | 12 | CASSLGAGELFF
NA | TRBJ2-2 | TRBV3-1/TRBV3-2 | 14 | CASSQALNTGELFF
NA | TRBJ1-3 | TRBV9 | 15 | CASSVGSTSGNTIYF
TRBD1 | TRBJ1-1 | TRBV7-2 | 16 | CASSPPSGQGATEAFF
TRBD1 | TRBJ1-2 | TRBV6-5 | 14 | CASSYSGQGAGYTF
NA | TRBJ2-7 | TRBV14 | 15 | CASSQVTSDWYEQYF
NA | TRBJ1-2 | TRBV5-4 | 13 | CASSKSGVYGYTF
TRBD2 | TRBJ2-1 | TRBV27 | 18 | CASSPSTLAGGLLGEQFF
NA | TRBJ1-3 | TRBV3-1/TRBV3-2 | 15 | CASSQEAWSGNTIYF
TRBD1 | TRBJ2-5 | TRBV27 | 14 | CASSLVSGGETQYF
NA | TRBJ1-4 | TRBV12-3/TRBV12-4 | 12 | CASSLGQEKLFF
NA | TRBJ1-1 | TRBV2 | 11 | CASSAGTEAFF
NA | TRBJ1-2 | TRBV4-2 | 14 | CASSQGTAPGSYTF
NA | TRBJ2-7 | TRBV11-2 | 12 | CASSGLVNEQYF
NA | TRBJ1-1 | TRBV7-2 | 14 | CASSAAAWNTEAFF
NA | TRBJ2-5 | TRBV16 | 14 | CASSGRQSRETQYF
NA | TRBJ1-2 | TRBV4-3 | 15 | CASSRWLTGNYGYTF
NA | TRBJ1-1 | TRBV29-1 | 13 | CSAPVPGFTEAFF
NA | TRBJ1-1 | TRBV29-1 | 12 | CSGGQLNTEAFF
NA | TRBJ2-7 | TRBV7-6 | 14 | CASSLDYTSYEQYF
NA | TRBJ1-5 | TRBV7-2 | 15 | CASSLVQGDNQPQHF
NA | TRBJ1-6 | TRBV19 | 15 | CASTPAQGTNSPLHF
NA | TRBJ1-1 | TRBV2 | 13 | CASLVLGNTEAFF
NA | TRBJ2-5 | TRBV29-1 | 12 | CSVGAFQETQYF
TRBD1 | TRBJ1-1 | TRBV5-1 | 14 | CASSLGQGWTEAFF
NA | TRBJ1-2 | TRBV30 | 15 | CAWTSGRGGDRGYTF
TRBD2 | TRBJ2-1 | TRBV10-1 | 15 | CASSLREGPYNEQFF
TRBD2 | TRBJ2-1 | TRBV29-1 | 14 | CSVPPSGSYNEQFF
TRBD1 | TRBJ2-7 | TRBV4-2 | 14 | CASSQAGTDYEQYF
TRBD2 | TRBJ2-3 | TRBV6-1 | 15 | CASSEQAGSTDTQYF
NA | TRBJ1-1 | TRBV7-7 | 13 | CASSQSVNTEAFF
NA | TRBJ2-1 | TRBV3-1/TRBV3-2 | 13 | CASSQDAKEKQFF